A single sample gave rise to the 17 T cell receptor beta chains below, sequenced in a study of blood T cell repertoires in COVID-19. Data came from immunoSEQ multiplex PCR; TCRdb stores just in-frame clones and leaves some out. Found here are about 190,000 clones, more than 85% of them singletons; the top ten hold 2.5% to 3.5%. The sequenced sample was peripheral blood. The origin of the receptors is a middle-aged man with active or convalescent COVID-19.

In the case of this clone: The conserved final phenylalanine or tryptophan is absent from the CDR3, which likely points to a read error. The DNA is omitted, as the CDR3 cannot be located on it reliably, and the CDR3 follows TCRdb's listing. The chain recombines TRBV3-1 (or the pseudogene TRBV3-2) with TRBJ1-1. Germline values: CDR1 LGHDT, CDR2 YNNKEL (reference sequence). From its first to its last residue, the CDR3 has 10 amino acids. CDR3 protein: CASSPSGIWV.

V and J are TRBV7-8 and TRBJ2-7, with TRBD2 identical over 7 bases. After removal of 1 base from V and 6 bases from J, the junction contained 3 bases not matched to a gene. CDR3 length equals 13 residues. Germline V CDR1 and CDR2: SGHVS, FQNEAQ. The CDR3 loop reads CASSLERGLEQYF. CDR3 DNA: TGTGCCAGCAGCTTAGAGCGGGGTCTCGAGCAGTACTTC.

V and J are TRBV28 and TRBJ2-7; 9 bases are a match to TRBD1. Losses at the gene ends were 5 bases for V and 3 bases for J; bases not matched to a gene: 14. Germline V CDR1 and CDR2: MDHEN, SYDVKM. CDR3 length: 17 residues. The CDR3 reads CASSLRQGGLVIYEQYF. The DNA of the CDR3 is TGTGCCAGCAGTCTACGACAGGGGGGATTGGTTATCTACGAGCAGTACTTC. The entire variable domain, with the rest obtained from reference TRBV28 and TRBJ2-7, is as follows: DVKVTQSSRYLVKRTGEKVFLECVQDMDHENMFWYRQDPGLGLRLIYFSYDVKMKEKGDIPEGYSVSREKKERFSLILESASTNQTSMYLCASSLRQGGLVIYEQYFGPGTRLTVT.

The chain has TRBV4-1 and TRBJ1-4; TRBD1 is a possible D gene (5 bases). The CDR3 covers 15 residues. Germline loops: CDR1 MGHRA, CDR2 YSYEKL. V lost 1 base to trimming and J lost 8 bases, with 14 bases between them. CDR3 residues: CASSQVGQGGEKLFF. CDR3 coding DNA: TGCGCCAGCAGCCAAGTGGGTCAGGGAGGCGAAAAACTGTTTTTT.

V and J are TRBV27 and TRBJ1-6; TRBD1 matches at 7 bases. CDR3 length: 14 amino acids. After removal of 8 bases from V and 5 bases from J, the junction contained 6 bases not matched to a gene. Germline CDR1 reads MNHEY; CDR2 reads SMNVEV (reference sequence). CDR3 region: CASAQGSDNSPLHF. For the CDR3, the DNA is TGTGCCAGCGCACAGGGGTCGGATAATTCACCCCTCCACTTT.

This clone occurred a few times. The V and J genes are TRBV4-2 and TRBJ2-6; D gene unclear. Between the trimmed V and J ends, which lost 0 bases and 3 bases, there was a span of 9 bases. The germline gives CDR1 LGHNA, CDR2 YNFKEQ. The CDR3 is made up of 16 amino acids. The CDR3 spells CASSQDPSGGANVLTF. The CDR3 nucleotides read TGTGCCAGCAGCCAAGATCCGTCCGGTGGGGCCAACGTCCTGACTTTC.

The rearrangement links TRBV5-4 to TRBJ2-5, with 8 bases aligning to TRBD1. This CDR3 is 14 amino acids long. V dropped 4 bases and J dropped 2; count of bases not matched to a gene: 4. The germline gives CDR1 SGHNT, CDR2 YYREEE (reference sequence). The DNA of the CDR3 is TGTGCCAGCAGCACCCGGACAGGGCAAGAGACCCAGTACTTC. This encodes CASSTRTGQETQYF. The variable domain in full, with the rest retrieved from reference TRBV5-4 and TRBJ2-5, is ETGVTQSPTHLIKTRGQQVTLRCSSQSGHNTVSWYQQALGQGPQFIFQYYREEENGRGNFPPRFSGLQFPNYSSELNVNALELDDSALYLCASSTRTGQETQYFGPGTRLLVL.

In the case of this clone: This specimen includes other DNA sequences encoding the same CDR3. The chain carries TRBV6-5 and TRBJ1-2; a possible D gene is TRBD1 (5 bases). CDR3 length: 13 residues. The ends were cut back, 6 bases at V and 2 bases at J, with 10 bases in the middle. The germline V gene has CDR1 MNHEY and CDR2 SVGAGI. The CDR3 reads CASSPDRNYGYTF. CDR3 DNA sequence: TGTGCCAGCAGCCCCGACAGAAACTATGGCTACACCTTC.

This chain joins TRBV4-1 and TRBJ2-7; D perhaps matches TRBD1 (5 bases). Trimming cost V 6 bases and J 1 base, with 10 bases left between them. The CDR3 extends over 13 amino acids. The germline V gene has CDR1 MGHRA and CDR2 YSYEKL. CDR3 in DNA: TGCGCCAGCAGTATGGGGCCGTCCTACGAGCAGTACTTC. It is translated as CASSMGPSYEQYF.

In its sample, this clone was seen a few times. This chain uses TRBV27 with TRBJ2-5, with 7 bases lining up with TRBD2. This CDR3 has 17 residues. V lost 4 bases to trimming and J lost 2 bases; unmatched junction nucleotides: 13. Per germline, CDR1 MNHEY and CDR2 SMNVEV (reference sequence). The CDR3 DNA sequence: TGTGCCAGCAGTTCCGGACTAGGGACTACCCCACAAGAGACCCAGTACTTC. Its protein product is CASSSGLGTTPQETQYF.

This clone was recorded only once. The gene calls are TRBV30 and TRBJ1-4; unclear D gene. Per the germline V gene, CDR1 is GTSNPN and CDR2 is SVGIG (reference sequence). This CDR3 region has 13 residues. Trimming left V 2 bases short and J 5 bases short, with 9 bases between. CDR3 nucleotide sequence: TGTGCCTGGAGTACAACACGAAATGAAAAACTGTTTTTT. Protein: CAWSTTRNEKLFF.

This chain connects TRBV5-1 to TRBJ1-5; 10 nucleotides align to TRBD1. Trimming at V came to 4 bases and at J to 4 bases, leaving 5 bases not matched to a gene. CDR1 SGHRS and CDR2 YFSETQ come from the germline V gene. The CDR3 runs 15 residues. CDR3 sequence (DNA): TGCGCCAGCAGCCTGACAGGGGGCGTTAATCAGCCCCAGCATTTT. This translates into CASSLTGGVNQPQHF.

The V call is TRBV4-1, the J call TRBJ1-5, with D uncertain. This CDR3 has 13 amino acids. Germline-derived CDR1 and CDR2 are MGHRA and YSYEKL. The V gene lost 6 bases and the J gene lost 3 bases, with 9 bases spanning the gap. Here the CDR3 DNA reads TGCGCCAGCAGTAACGAAGCCAATCAGCCCCAGCATTTT. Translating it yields CASSNEANQPQHF.

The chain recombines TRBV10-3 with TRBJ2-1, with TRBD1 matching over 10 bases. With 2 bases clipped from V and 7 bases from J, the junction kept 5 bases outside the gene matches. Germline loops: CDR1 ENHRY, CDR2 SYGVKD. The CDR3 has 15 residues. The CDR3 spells CAISEDRGQGNEQFF. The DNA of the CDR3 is TGTGCCATCAGTGAGGACAGGGGGCAGGGAAATGAGCAGTTCTTC.

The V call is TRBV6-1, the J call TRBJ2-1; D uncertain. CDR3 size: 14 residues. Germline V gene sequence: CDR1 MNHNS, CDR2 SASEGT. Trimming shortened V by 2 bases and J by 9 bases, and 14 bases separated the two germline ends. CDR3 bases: TGTGCCAGCAGTGAAATTCTAGTGGATCGTGAGCAGTTCTTC. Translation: CASSEILVDREQFF.

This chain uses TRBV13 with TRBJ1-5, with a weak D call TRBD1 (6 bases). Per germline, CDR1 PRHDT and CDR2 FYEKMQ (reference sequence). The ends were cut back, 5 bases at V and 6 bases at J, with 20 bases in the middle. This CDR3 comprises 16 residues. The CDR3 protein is CASSATWLGAGQPQHF. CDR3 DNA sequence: TGTGCCAGCAGCGCTACCTGGCTGGGGGCAGGTCAGCCCCAGCATTTT.

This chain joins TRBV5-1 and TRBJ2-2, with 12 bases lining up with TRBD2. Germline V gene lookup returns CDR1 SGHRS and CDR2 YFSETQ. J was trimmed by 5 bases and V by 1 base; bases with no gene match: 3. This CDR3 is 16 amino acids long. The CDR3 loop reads CASSLTGTSGTGELFF. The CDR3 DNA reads TGCGCCAGCAGCTTGACCGGGACTAGCGGGACCGGGGAGCTGTTTTTT.